These T cell receptor beta chains were read from a single sample in a study of cytomegalovirus exposure and HLA in healthy donors. The data were produced by immunoSEQ multiplex PCR, yet TCRdb's version contains in-frame clones alone and is incomplete. The profile shows 95,000 to 130,000 clones, under 85% of them singletons. What was sequenced was PBMCs. The origin of the receptors is a young woman in good health and CMV-seronegative. Both conserved end residues are part of each CDR3. A D gene is named only where the DNA matches it firmly. A clone size is listed for some rows: how often the clone was seen (once, few, many), or a class if it is expanded.

TRBV6-1,TRBJ1-5,-,-,TGTGCCAGCAATAAACAAGCGGGTAGCAATCAGCCCCAGCATTTT,CASNKQAGSNQPQHF
TRBV4-1,TRBJ2-1,TRBD1,-,TGCGCCAGCGGGACCAGGGGGCTTAACAATGAGCAGTTCTTC,CASGTRGLNNEQFF
TRBV7-9,TRBJ2-3,TRBD1,-,TGTGCCAGCAGCAGAGGGACAGTTAGCACAGATACGCAGTATTTT,CASSRGTVSTDTQYF
TRBV11-2,TRBJ2-5,-,-,TGTGCCAGCAGCTCCAATGGACTGGGCCGGCCACAAGAGACCCAGTACTTC,CASSSNGLGRPQETQYF
TRBV19,TRBJ2-7,-,-,TGTGCCAGTAGTATTTCAGGATACTCCTACGAGCAGTACTTC,CASSISGYSYEQYF
TRBV18,TRBJ2-3,TRBD1,-,TGTGCCAGCTCACCCACAGGGGTTGATACGCAGTATTTT,CASSPTGVDTQYF
TRBV5-1,TRBJ1-4,-,-,TGCGCCAGCAGCCCAAGGGAGATAGGTGAAAAACTGTTTTTT,CASSPREIGEKLFF
TRBV2,TRBJ1-6,TRBD1,-,TGTGCCAGCAGAGGGACAGGGGGCGCACCCAACTCACCCCTCCACTTT,CASRGTGGAPNSPLHF
TRBV11-2,TRBJ2-7,TRBD1,few,TGTGCCAGCAGCCCATTACAGAGACAGGGTAGCTACGAGCAGTACTTC,CASSPLQRQGSYEQYF
TRBV5-5,TRBJ1-5,-,-,TGTGCCAGCAGCTTGGACGGTTATAGCAATCAGCCCCAGCATTTT,CASSLDGYSNQPQHF
TRBV5-4,TRBJ2-7,-,-,TGTGCCAGCAGCTATGACAGGTCCTACGAGCAGTACTTC,CASSYDRSYEQYF
TRBV6-5,TRBJ1-4,TRBD1,once,TGTGCCAGCAGGTTGGGACAGCTTAATGAAAAACTGTTTTTT,CASRLGQLNEKLFF
TRBV6-5,TRBJ1-1,-,few,TGTGCCAGCAGCGAGTTCGGGAACACTGAAGCTTTCTTT,CASSEFGNTEAFF
TRBV5-4,TRBJ1-6,-,few,TGTGCCAGCAGAAGAGATGCGGTCGGGTATAATTCACCCCTCCACTTT,CASRRDAVGYNSPLHF
TRBV5-1,TRBJ2-1,-,few,TGCGCCAGCAGCTTGGCCTGGTTGAGTGAGCAGTTCTTC,CASSLAWLSEQFF
TRBV4-2,TRBJ1-5,-,-,TGTGCCAGCAGCCACGGACAGTTTCAGCCCCAGCATTTT,CASSHGQFQPQHF
TRBV9,TRBJ1-3,-,-,TGTGCCAGCAGCGTACTCAGGGATTCTGGAAACACCATATATTTT,CASSVLRDSGNTIYF